What follows are 26 T cell receptor beta chains derived from one specimen sequenced in a study of T-cell reconstitution after alpha-beta-depleted transplantation in children. Unique molecular identifiers were used in preparing the TCRbeta library. TCRdb recomputed calls from the PCR reads with MiXCR, one row per CDR3 protein. The data show a few hundred thousand distinct CDR3 sequences, 43% seen once. The sample was PBMCs, taken before TCRalphabeta/CD19-depleted stem cell transplant. These receptors came from a girl aged 2-9 years with aplastic anemia, due to receive a stem cell transplant.

The V call is TRBV6-5, the J call TRBJ1-6; possible D gene TRBD1, 5 bases. The germline V gene has CDR1 MNHEY and CDR2 SVGAGI. The ends were cut back, 0 bases at V and 10 bases at J, with 16 bases in the middle. CDR3 length equals 16 residues. The CDR3 DNA reads as TGTGCCAGCAGTTACTCGAACAGAGGGGATCAATCACCCCTCCACTTT. Protein product: CASSYSNRGDQSPLHF.

This clonotype has ten or more counts. The chain is built from TRBV5-1 and TRBJ2-1, with a weak D call TRBD2 (6 bases). This CDR3 spans 15 amino acids. V gave up 3 bases and J gave up 4 bases, with 14 bases separating them. The V gene's germline CDR1 is SGHRS and CDR2 YFSETQ. The CDR3 DNA sequence: TGCGCCAGCAGCTCTAGCGCGAACCGTTACAATGAGCAGTTCTTC. Translated: CASSSSANRYNEQFF.

The chain couples TRBV20-1 to TRBJ2-7; no reliable D call. This CDR3 region has 12 residues. Germline assignment: CDR1 DFQATT and CDR2 SNEGSKA (reference sequence). V was cut by 5 bases and J by 5 bases, with 13 bases left in between. CDR3 protein: CSACPTYDEQYF. The CDR3, as DNA: TGCAGTGCTTGCCCCACATACGACGAGCAGTACTTC.

The chain is built from TRBV7-9 and TRBJ2-7; D remains unclear. Per the germline V gene, CDR1 is SEHNR and CDR2 is FQNEAQ (reference sequence). V shed 2 bases and J shed 2 bases, with 13 bases lying between them. This CDR3 region has 15 residues. CDR3 amino acids: CASSLRQQPTYEQYF. CDR3 bases: TGTGCCAGCAGCTTAAGACAACAGCCCACCTACGAGCAGTACTTC.

This clonotype was observed a few times. This chain links TRBV29-1 with TRBJ2-3, with 7 bases lining up with TRBD1. This CDR3 region has 18 residues. The V and J ends lost 0 bases and 2 bases, in that order; junction bases with no gene match: 14. Germline lookup yields CDR1 SQVTM and CDR2 ANQGSEA. The CDR3 DNA reads TGCAGCGTTGAAGAGACTGGGGGAACAGGGGCCATCACAGATACGCAGTATTTT. Amino acids: CSVEETGGTGAITDTQYF.

This clonotype was found many times. V and J are TRBV28 and TRBJ2-2, with 13 nucleotides matching TRBD2. J was trimmed by 1 base and V by 6 bases; bases with no gene match: 11. Germline assignment: CDR1 MDHEN and CDR2 SYDVKM. CDR3 size: 19 residues. The CDR3 DNA is TGTGCCAGCAGCATGCCGGGACTAGCGGGACTCGGGAACACCGGGGAGCTGTTTTTT. Protein sequence: CASSMPGLAGLGNTGELFF. Filled out from reference TRBV28 and TRBJ2-2, the complete variable domain reads DVKVTQSSRYLVKRTGEKVFLECVQDMDHENMFWYRQDPGLGLRLIYFSYDVKMKEKGDIPEGYSVSREKKERFSLILESASTNQTSMYLCASSMPGLAGLGNTGELFFGEGSRLTVL.

The CDR3 nucleotides read TGTGCCAGCAGTGCCCCCCCAGGGGTTGGCTACGAGCAGTACTTC. Protein product: CASSAPPGVGYEQYF. The chain has TRBV6-1 and TRBJ2-7, with a tentative D call TRBD1 (6 bases). The CDR3 loop spans 15 amino acids. Germline V lookup: CDR1 MNHNS, CDR2 SASEGT. V lost 4 bases and J 3 bases, leaving 16 bases between the germline ends.

In its sample, this clonotype was seen once. The chain joins TRBV28 to TRBJ2-7, with 8 bases that match TRBD1. CDR1 MDHEN and CDR2 SYDVKM come from the germline V gene. CDR3 length: 14 amino acids. The V segment lost 7 bases and the J segment 0 bases; nucleotides outside the gene matches: 5. CDR3 amino acids: CASTRTGSSYEQYF. The CDR3 nucleotides read TGTGCCAGCACCAGGACAGGGAGCTCCTACGAGCAGTACTTC.

This rearrangement joins TRBV9 to TRBJ2-1, with 8 bases aligning to TRBD2. CDR3 length: 15 residues. Germline V gives CDR1 SGDLS, CDR2 YYNGEE. The ends lost 0 bases at V and 7 bases at J; junction bases unmatched: 6. CDR3 amino acids: CASSVESGSTNEQFF. The CDR3 nucleotides are TGTGCCAGCAGCGTAGAGAGCGGGAGCACGAATGAGCAGTTCTTC.

CDR3 nucleotides: TGCAGCGTTGAAAGGGGGGCAGGGGGCAGCACAGATACGCAGTATTTT. This encodes CSVERGAGGSTDTQYF. The V call is TRBV29-1, the J call TRBJ2-3; 8 bases fit TRBD1. Germline loops: CDR1 SQVTM, CDR2 ANQGSEA. Germline trimming cut 2 bases from V and 0 bases from J; bases unmatched to any gene: 7. There are 16 residues in the CDR3.

This clonotype has more than one count but fewer than ten. The V gene is TRBV6-5, the J gene TRBJ2-5; D may correspond to TRBD1 or TRBD2 (5 bases each). CDR1 and CDR2 (germline): MNHEY, SVGAGI. CDR3 length: 13 amino acids. Trimming cost V 6 bases and J 1 base, with 9 bases left between them. CDR3 residues: CASRYGGQETQYF. The CDR3 nucleotides are TGTGCCAGCAGATATGGGGGCCAAGAGACCCAGTACTTC.

This chain uses TRBV6-5 with TRBJ2-3; no clear D gene. V shed 8 bases and J shed 2 bases, with 17 bases lying between them. Germline-derived CDR1 and CDR2 are MNHEY and SVGAGI. The CDR3 runs 15 residues. The CDR3 region is CASRRAFSNTDTQYF. The CDR3 bases are TGTGCCAGCCGTAGGGCTTTTTCAAACACAGATACGCAGTATTTT.

This chain joins TRBV30 and TRBJ2-7, with 7 bases matching TRBD2. This CDR3 has 14 residues. Trimming at V came to 1 base and at J to 0 bases, leaving 3 bases not matched to a gene. CDR1 and CDR2 from the germline V gene are GTSNPN and SVGIG (reference sequence). CDR3 residues: CAWSGSGASYEQYF. DNA of the CDR3: TGTGCCTGGAGTGGGAGCGGGGCCTCCTACGAGCAGTACTTC.

This clonotype was observed at least ten times. V is TRBV20-1 and J is TRBJ2-1; TRBD1 aligns across 11 bases. The CDR3 has 13 residues. V was clipped by 5 bases and J by 8 bases; unmatched bases: 5. Germline V lookup: CDR1 DFQATT, CDR2 SNEGSKA (reference sequence). DNA for the CDR3: TGCAGTGCTGACGGACAGGGGGCAGATGAGCAGTTCTTC. Translated: CSADGQGADEQFF.

The chain recombines TRBV10-3 with TRBJ2-7, with unresolved D. The CDR3 totals 15 residues. The germline V gene has CDR1 ENHRY and CDR2 SYGVKD. V lost 0 bases and J lost 2, with 11 bases in between. The CDR3 spells CAISESVPPTYEQYF. CDR3 DNA sequence: TGTGCCATCAGTGAGTCGGTACCGCCGACCTACGAGCAGTACTTC.

The chain links TRBV28 to TRBJ2-5, with 7 bases fitting TRBD1. The V and J ends lost 2 bases and 2 bases, in that order; junction bases with no gene match: 11. The germline V gene has CDR1 MDHEN and CDR2 SYDVKM. The CDR3 extends over 17 amino acids. In DNA, the CDR3 is TGTGCCAGCAGTTTAGCTTGGGGACAGAGACCTCAAGAGACCCAGTACTTC. It codes for CASSLAWGQRPQETQYF.

The chain combines TRBV6-5 with TRBJ2-1; 7 bases align to TRBD1. The germline CDR1 and CDR2 sequences are MNHEY and SVGAGI. The CDR3 extends over 16 amino acids. After removal of 2 bases from V and 4 bases from J, the junction contained 8 bases not matched to a gene. The CDR3 DNA follows: TGTGCCAGCAGTTACGTGGAGACAGGGCCATACAATGAGCAGTTCTTC. Translating gives CASSYVETGPYNEQFF.

The J gene is TRBJ2-7, the V gene TRBV10-3, with D uncertain. Germline CDR1 ENHRY, CDR2 SYGVKD. This CDR3 has 13 amino acids. V gave up 6 bases and J gave up 4 bases, with 13 bases separating them. CDR3 DNA sequence: TGTGCCATCAGCCTGGGGTTTGGGTACGAGCAGTACTTC. It translates to CAISLGFGYEQYF.

This clonotype came up many times. The chain has TRBV5-1 and TRBJ2-5; 7 bases line up with TRBD1. V was pared by 4 bases and J by 2 bases, with 2 bases of the junction left unmatched. Germline CDR1 reads SGHRS; CDR2 reads YFSETQ. The CDR3 length is 13 residues. This CDR3 is CASSPGQQETQYF. As DNA, the CDR3 is TGCGCCAGCAGCCCGGGACAGCAAGAGACCCAGTACTTC.

Written as DNA, the CDR3 is TGTGCCAGCAGCCCTCCAGGGGTCCCCCCGGGGACCCAGTACTTC. Encoded protein: CASSPPGVPPGTQYF. This chain joins TRBV28 and TRBJ2-5; tentative D call: TRBD1 (6 bases). This CDR3 has 15 residues. Germline-derived CDR1 and CDR2 are MDHEN and SYDVKM. With 6 bases removed from V and 7 bases from J, the gap between germline ends came to 21 bases.

The count of this clonotype is one. CDR3 nucleotide sequence: TGCGCCAGCAGCTTGGAGGAGGTGAACACTGAAGCTTTCTTT. Protein sequence: CASSLEEVNTEAFF. V gene TRBV5-1 combines with J gene TRBJ1-1; unclear D gene. The V end lost 0 bases, the J end lost 0 bases, and 6 bases lay between the germline ends. CDR3 length equals 14 residues. From germline, CDR1 is SGHRS and CDR2 YFSETQ.

This clonotype was seen once. The J gene is TRBJ2-3, the V gene TRBV6-1; 9 nucleotides match TRBD2. The CDR3 consists of 15 residues. Per the germline V gene, CDR1 is MNHNS and CDR2 is SASEGT. J gave up 3 bases and V 7 bases, and 8 bases lay outside the gene matches. CDR3 bases: TGTGCCAGCACCCCGAGCGGGGGGATAACAGATACGCAGTATTTT. It yields the protein CASTPSGGITDTQYF.

The V and J genes are TRBV29-1 and TRBJ2-7; TRBD2 aligns across 9 bases. The V segment lost 7 bases and the J segment 4 bases; nucleotides outside the gene matches: 11. This CDR3 contains 14 residues. Germline CDR1 is SQVTM and CDR2 is ANQGSEA. As DNA, the CDR3 is TGCAGCGCCCGTAGCGGGAGTCCCCATTACGAGCAGTACTTC. This gives the protein CSARSGSPHYEQYF.

The rearrangement links TRBV5-5 to TRBJ2-6; D perhaps matches TRBD1 (6 bases). Germline CDR1 and CDR2: SGHKS and YYEKEE (reference sequence). The ends were cut back, 2 bases at V and 0 bases at J, with 12 bases in the middle. The CDR3 sequence is 17 residues long. The CDR3 is CASSFRQVISGANVLTF. CDR3 DNA sequence: TGTGCCAGCAGCTTTCGACAGGTGATCTCTGGGGCCAACGTCCTGACTTTC.

V is TRBV7-9 and J is TRBJ1-1; no clear D. The CDR3 has 14 amino acids. Germline lookup yields CDR1 SEHNR and CDR2 FQNEAQ (reference sequence). The V gene lost 4 bases and the J gene lost 2 bases, with 11 bases spanning the gap. The CDR3 sequence: CASSYLTTNTEAFF. The CDR3 DNA reads TGTGCCAGCAGCTATTTAACAACCAACACTGAAGCTTTCTTT.

This clonotype was seen repeatedly, ten times or more. The rearrangement uses TRBV5-1 and TRBJ2-3; no definite D call. The ends were cut back, 0 bases at V and 2 bases at J, with 10 bases in the middle. The germline V gene encodes CDR1 SGHRS and CDR2 YFSETQ. The CDR3 has 15 residues. CDR3 bases: TGCGCCAGCAGCTTGGCCCTGAGACTCACAGATACGCAGTATTTT. Translated, it gives CASSLALRLTDTQYF.